The subject of this entry is one TCR beta chain. What antigen it recognizes has not been identified. No base quality information exists; no much larger clone differs at one position. V loses 3 bases of germline sequence and J loses 4 bases, and the interval between the two ends is 10 bases. The CDR1 and CDR2 encoded by the germline V gene are SGHTA and FQGNSA. CDR3 length: 14 amino acids, cysteine to phenylalanine. The DNA shown is the 42-base CDR3, in frame from base 1. What the treatment or condition label conveys for this sample: live attenuated yellow fever vaccine strain. PBMCs were isolated from peripheral blood using a standard Ficoll-Paque protocol. Dynabeads CD4 and CD8 positive selection kits were used to isolate CD4 and CD8 T-cell fractions. TriZol was used to extract RNA from bulk PBMCs, CD4 and CD8 fractions, and dextramer-positive and dextramer-negative fractions. These data come from a study of T cells after yellow fever vaccination (dated by TCRdb to the late 2010s). General notes on the study: The SMART-Seq v4 Ultra Low Input RNA kit was used to prepare libraries from fractions with low cell numbers. Bulk TCR alpha and beta repertoires were sequenced longitudinally to track T-cell clones before and after primary and booster YFV17D yellow fever vaccination. The cohort comprised two healthy male donors, one aged 18 to 30 and one aged 30 to 40 years. Blood samples were taken at several timepoints before and after primary and secondary immunization, and bulk PBMC replicates and cell subsets were isolated. Study-wide conclusions, independent of this receptor: The study included only a couple of donors, which limits how far the findings can be generalized. After the booster, most clones that had expanded after primary vaccination were detected again (approximately 95% of CD4 and more than 85% of CD8), suggesting broad maintenance of memory. A small share of clonotypes occurred in both CD4 and CD8 compartments, likely arising from convergent recombination. FACS-sorted repertoires could contain abundant contaminating clonotypes from the bulk population, so computational filtering was required. The secondary T-cell response was weaker than the primary response but faster, peaking on day 5 instead of day 15.

TCR cDNA was made using 5'RACE template switching, a step that added a universal primer site and unique molecular identifiers. cDNA synthesis was primed from both the TCR alpha and TCR beta constant segments. Two PCR steps were used to amplify libraries, with sample barcodes and sequencing adapters being added in the second step. Sequencing of libraries was performed on Illumina HiSeq 2500 (2x100 bp) or NovaSeq (2x150 bp). In the original analysis: MIGEC handled demultiplexing of reads and collapsing into UMI consensus sequences, while MiXCR performed V(D)J alignment. Clonotypes responding to the vaccine were identified with edgeR on replicate PBMC samples, with the criteria of FDR below 0.01 and a log2 fold change above 5 up to day 15. Bulk clonotypes were assigned CD4 or CD8 identity according to which sequenced CD4 or CD8 repertoire held them at higher abundance. TCRdb ran its own pipeline on the public reads, namely fastp trimming at Q25 and MiXCR clone calling, and kept in-frame beta chains. Rows with one shared CDR3 protein collapse into an entry with the most common genes and DNA. TCRdb assigned the V and J calls; the authors' analysis was not used. The sample yields 150,000 to 200,000 distinct CDR3 sequences; approximately 6.2% were counted once. The ten most abundant clones make up nearly 3% of the sample.

The sample consisted of CD4+ T cells sorted from PBMCs, taken on the day of the first yellow fever vaccination. The V gene is TRBV7-2 and the J gene is TRBJ1-5; the D gene cannot be named for sure. The clonotype originates from a man aged 18-30 years who received the YFV17D yellow fever vaccine. The bases are TGTGCCAGCAGCTTCGGGCTCTTAAATCAGCCCCAGCATTTT. It specifies CASSFGLLNQPQHF.